This T cell receptor (beta chain) originates from a study of blood T cell repertoires in COVID-19. Study-wide background: Samples came from the United States, Italy and Spain, spanning acute and convalescent COVID-19. T cells, B-cell-depleted T cells, or PBMCs supplied cDNA or gDNA.

Authors' methods: Estimates of nucleated cell counts were drawn from the amplification of reference gene primers. Only in-frame clones appear in the TCRdb table, and some are missing; sequencing was by immunoSEQ multiplex PCR. V, J and clone size reflect that table, while D and trimming were determined from the DNA. The sample holds 56,000 or so clones; roughly 87% are singletons and the top ten take 9.5% to 13%. Germline V gene sequence: CDR1 MDHEN, CDR2 SYDVKM. With 2 bases removed from V and 8 bases from J, the gap between germline ends came to 12 bases. The CDR3 runs 14 residues. This TCR derives from a human donor in a cohort sampled during active COVID-19. V usage is TRBV28 and J usage is TRBJ1-4; TRBD1 is a possible D gene (5 bases). Sequenced sample: peripheral blood. CDR3 amino acids: CASSLQTVGEKLFF. CDR3 nucleotides: TGTGCCAGCAGTTTACAGACAGTGGGGGAAAAACTGTTTTTT.